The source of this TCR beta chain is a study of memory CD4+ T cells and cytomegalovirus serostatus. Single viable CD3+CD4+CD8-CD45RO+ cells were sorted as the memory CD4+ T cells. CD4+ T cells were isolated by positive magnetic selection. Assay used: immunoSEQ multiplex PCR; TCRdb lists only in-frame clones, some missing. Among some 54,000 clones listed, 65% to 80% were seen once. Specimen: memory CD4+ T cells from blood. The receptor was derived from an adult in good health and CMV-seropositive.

CDR3 sequence reads: CASSSRTGNNEQFF. In DNA, the CDR3 is TGTGCCAGCAGCTCCCGGACAGGGAACAATGAGCAGTTCTTC. The chain combines TRBV7-3 with TRBJ2-1; 8 bases fit TRBD1. The germline V gene has CDR1 SGHTA and CDR2 FQGTGA. The ends lost 4 bases at V and 5 bases at J; junction bases unmatched: 4. CDR3 length: 14 amino acids.